The source of this TCR beta chain is a study of T-cell reconstitution after alpha-beta-depleted transplantation in children. The authors prepared the TCRbeta library with unique molecular identifiers. TCRdb independently ran MiXCR on the PCR reads; one entry per CDR3 protein. The table lists around 450,000 distinct CDR3 sequences, over 40% of them singletons. Germline CDR1 reads MDHEN; CDR2 reads SYDVKM. This CDR3 spans 14 amino acids. V lost 2 bases and J 6 bases, leaving 10 bases between the germline ends. The source of this sequence is a girl aged 2-15 years with aplastic anemia, due to receive a stem cell transplant. The input for sequencing was PBMCs, taken before TCRalphabeta/CD19-depleted stem cell transplant. The J gene is TRBJ2-2, the V gene TRBV28, with D tentatively TRBD2 (5 bases). As DNA, the CDR3 is TGTGCCAGCAGTTTACCCTCGGGGTCCGGGGAGCTGTTTTTT. This translates into CASSLPSGSGELFF.